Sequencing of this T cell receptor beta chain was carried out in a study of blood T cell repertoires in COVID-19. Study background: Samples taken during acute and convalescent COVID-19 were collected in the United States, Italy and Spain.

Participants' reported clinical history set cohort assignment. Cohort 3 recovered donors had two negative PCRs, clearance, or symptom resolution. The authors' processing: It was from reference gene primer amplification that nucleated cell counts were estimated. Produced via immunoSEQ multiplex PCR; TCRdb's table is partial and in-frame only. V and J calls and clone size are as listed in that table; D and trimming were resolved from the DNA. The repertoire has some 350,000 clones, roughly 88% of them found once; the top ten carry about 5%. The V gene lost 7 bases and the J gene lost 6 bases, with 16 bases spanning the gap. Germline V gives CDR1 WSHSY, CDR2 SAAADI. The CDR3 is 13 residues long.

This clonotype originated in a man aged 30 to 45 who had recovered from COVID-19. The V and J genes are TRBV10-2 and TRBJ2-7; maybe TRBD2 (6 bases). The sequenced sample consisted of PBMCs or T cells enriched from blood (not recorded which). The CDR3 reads CASMVGGYGEQYF. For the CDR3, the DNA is TGCGCCAGCATGGTCGGGGGATATGGCGAGCAGTACTTC.